This T cell receptor beta chain was retrieved from a study of blood T cell repertoires in COVID-19 (TCRdb year 2020). Describing the broader study: Samples covering the acute and convalescent phases of COVID-19 were provided by collaborators in the United States, Italy and Spain. The material from the prospective study consisted of cDNA or gDNA derived from T cells, B-cell-depleted T cells, or PBMCs. Deeply sampled blood TCRbeta repertoires from subjects exposed to, actively infected with, or recovered from COVID-19 were included in the dataset. A freely available public database, intended as a resource for researchers studying the immune response to SARS-CoV-2, is where the repertoires were released. Samples were obtained from the ongoing ImmuneRACE study (first 160 participants) and from 1,254 subjects provided by 6 global collaborators. Nearly every sample came with metadata listing a de-identified subject ID, COVID-19 status, age in years and sex. Where available, HLA class I and class II types were obtained from metadata supplied by the sample provider rather than from assay-based typing.

Collaborating institutions collected whole blood in K2EDTA tubes following their own protocols. For TCRbeta analysis, collaborators shipped samples as frozen whole blood, isolated PBMCs, or DNA extracted from either of those sample types. The immunoSEQ Assay, a bias-controlled multiplex PCR, was used to amplify TCRbeta CDR3 regions from genomic DNA. The study's own analysis went as follows. Nucleated cell counts per sample were estimated from amplification of reference gene primers within the assay. To quantify the absolute abundance of each unique TCRbeta CDR3 rearrangement, sequence reads were collapsed and filtered. Productive Simpson clonality was computed per sample as the square root of Simpson's diversity index over productive rearrangements. TCRdb provides this immuneACCESS table in a form limited to in-frame rearrangements. Some clones are lacking; in checked studies, under half of them reflect an unresolved V gene, and why the rest are absent is not known. V, J and clone size were drawn from that table, and D and trimming were deduced from the DNA. This sample gives about 73,000 clones in total; 65% to 90% of them show up just once. Approximately 6% of the sample is taken by the ten largest.

Details on this clone: What this receptor recognizes is not known. One base away there is no much larger clone; base qualities are not given.

CDR1 and CDR2 (KGHSH, LQKENI) derive from the germline V gene. V loses 5 bases, J loses 3 bases, and the germline ends lie 10 bases apart. The CDR3 numbers 13 residues from cysteine through phenylalanine. Here the CDR3 DNA is all that survives: 39 bases in frame from base 1. What the authors observed across the whole study: How much clinical and demographic metadata was included differed by source and by participant, and the metadata was provided uncurated.

The receptor chain draws on TRBV18 and TRBJ1-1, with TRBD1 tentatively as D gene (6 bases match). Sequencing was done on a sample of peripheral blood. This receptor was identified in a woman in her sixties or seventies with acute or convalescent COVID-19. The DNA sequence is as follows: TGTGCCAGCTCAGCACAGGGAGACACTGAAGCTTTCTTT. It encodes CASSAQGDTEAFF.